Listed below are T cell receptor beta chains from one sample, sequenced in a study of blood T cells in healthy people across ages. TCRdb independently ran MiXCR on the 5' RACE reads; one entry per CDR3 protein. The sample lists 600,000 to 650,000 distinct CDR3 sequences; approximately 50% were seen once. Sequences were obtained from blood. The receptor source for this set is a man between 60 and 75 years old in good health. Each CDR3 is given with its conserved first and last residue. Each record gives: V gene, J gene, D gene, clone size, CDR3 protein. D genes are given only for firm matches. Rows give clone size only sometimes, using once, few, many, or a class for an expanded clone.

TRBV28,TRBJ2-1,-,-,CASSPVQDRPYNEQFF
TRBV2,TRBJ2-3,TRBD2,-,CASRPERGGDMQYF
TRBV18,TRBJ1-1,-,-,CASSPGPRENTEAFF
TRBV27,TRBJ1-6,-,-,CASSSPGDYNSPLHF
TRBV12-3/TRBV12-4,TRBJ2-4,-,few,CASSHGYIQYF
TRBV18,TRBJ2-1,TRBD1,-,CASSPTGTGVLFF
TRBV6-1,TRBJ2-5,-,-,CASTLYQTMGETQYF
TRBV11-2,TRBJ2-5,TRBD2,-,CASSPGTSFQETQYF
TRBV6-1,TRBJ2-3,-,once,CASSETLATDTQYF
TRBV20-1,TRBJ2-3,-,few,CSAGIGDTQYF
TRBV7-2,TRBJ2-1,-,few,CASSSTMYNEQFF
TRBV3-1,TRBJ1-1,-,-,CASSHPRTDPMNTEAFF
TRBV29-1,TRBJ2-5,TRBD2,-,CSVVLAGVQETQYF
TRBV3-1,TRBJ2-4,-,-,CASSPYLAPGGNIQYF
TRBV14,TRBJ2-7,-,few,CASSQGRQGRWEQYF
TRBV10-3,-,-,-,CATTRGGVRETQYF
TRBV20-1,TRBJ2-3,-,-,CSAPESAADTQYF
TRBV5-1,TRBJ1-4,TRBD1,-,CASSSDRVGEKLFF
TRBV5-1,TRBJ2-7,TRBD1,-,CASSPGQGGVQYF
TRBV29-1,TRBJ1-2,-,few,CSVAGNYGGYTF
TRBV5-1,TRBJ2-2,-,-,CASSRTDTGELFF
TRBV12-3/TRBV12-4,TRBJ2-5,TRBD1,few,CASSEDRGQETQYF
TRBV20-1,TRBJ2-3,-,few,CSALTVDTQYF
TRBV20-1,TRBJ1-5,TRBD1,-,CSARAGQGAHQPQHF
TRBV4-2,TRBJ1-4,-,-,CASSQEAGANEKLFF
TRBV5-1,TRBJ1-4,TRBD1,-,CASSSTGDDDEKLFF
TRBV12-5,TRBJ2-1,-,-,CASGLVGASVQFF
TRBV5-1,TRBJ1-2,TRBD1,-,CASSSDRGDYGYTF
TRBV11-2,-,-,-,CASSLSGIGLETQYF
TRBV7-9,TRBJ2-4,TRBD2,-,CASSKSLAGKNIQYF
TRBV7-2,TRBJ2-7,-,few,CASSSRGSGQRHSYEQYF
TRBV7-2,TRBJ2-1,TRBD1,-,CASSLGQGSHEQFF